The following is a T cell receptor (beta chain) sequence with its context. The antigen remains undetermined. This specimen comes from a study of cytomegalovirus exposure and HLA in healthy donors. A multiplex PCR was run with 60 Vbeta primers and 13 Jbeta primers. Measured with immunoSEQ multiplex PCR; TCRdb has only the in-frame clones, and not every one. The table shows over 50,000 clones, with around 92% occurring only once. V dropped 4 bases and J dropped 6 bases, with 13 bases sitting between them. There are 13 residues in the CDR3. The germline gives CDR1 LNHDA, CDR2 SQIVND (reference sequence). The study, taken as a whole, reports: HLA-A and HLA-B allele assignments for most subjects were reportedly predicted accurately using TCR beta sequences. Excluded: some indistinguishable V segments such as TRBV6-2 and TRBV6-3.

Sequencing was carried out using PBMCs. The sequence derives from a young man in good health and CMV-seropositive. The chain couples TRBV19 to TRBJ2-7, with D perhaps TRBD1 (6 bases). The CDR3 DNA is TGTGCCAGTAGTACCCGACAGGCATGCGAGCAGTACTTC. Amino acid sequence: CASSTRQACEQYF.